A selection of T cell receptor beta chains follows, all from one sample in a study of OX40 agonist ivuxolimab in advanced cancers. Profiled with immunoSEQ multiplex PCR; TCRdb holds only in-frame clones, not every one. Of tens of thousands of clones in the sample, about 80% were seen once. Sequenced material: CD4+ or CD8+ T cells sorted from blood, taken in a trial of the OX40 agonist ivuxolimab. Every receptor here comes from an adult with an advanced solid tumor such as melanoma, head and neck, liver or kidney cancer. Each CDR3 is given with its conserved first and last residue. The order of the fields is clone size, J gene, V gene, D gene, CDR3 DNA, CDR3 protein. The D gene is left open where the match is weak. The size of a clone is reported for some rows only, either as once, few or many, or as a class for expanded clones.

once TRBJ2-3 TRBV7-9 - TGTGCCAGCAGCTTGACTGTGGTGTTGGCAGATACGCAGTATTTT CASSLTVVLADTQYF
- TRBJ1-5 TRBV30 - TGTGCCTGGAATATAGGGAACGCCGATCAGCCCCAGCATTTT CAWNIGNADQPQHF
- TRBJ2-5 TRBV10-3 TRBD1 TGTGCCATCAGTCCACAGGGGCGAGAGACCCAGTACTTC CAISPQGRETQYF
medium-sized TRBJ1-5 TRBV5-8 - TGTGCCAGCAGCTTCGGGGGAAGTAGCAATCAGCCCCAGCATTTT CASSFGGSSNQPQHF
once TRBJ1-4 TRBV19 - TGTGCCAGTAGTATTTCCCGGGGGGCGGATGAAAAACTGTTTTTT CASSISRGADEKLFF
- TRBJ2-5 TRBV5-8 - TGTGCCAGCAGAGAAGAGACCCAGTACTTC CASREETQYF
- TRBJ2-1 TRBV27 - TGTGCCAGCAGTCCCCCAAGGGGGAGGGCCAGAAGCTCCTACAATGAGCAGTTCTTC CASSPPRGRARSSYNEQFF
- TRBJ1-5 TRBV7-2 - TGTGCCAGCAGCTTAGTTGCACGGAGCGATCAGCCCCAGCATTTT CASSLVARSDQPQHF
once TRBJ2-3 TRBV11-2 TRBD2 TGTGCCAGCAGCTTAACGGCTAGCGGAACAGATACGCAGTATTTT CASSLTASGTDTQYF
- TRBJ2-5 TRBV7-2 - TGTGCCAGCAGTACTATTTCTCAAGAGACCCAGTACTTC CASSTISQETQYF
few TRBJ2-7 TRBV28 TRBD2 TGTGCCAGCAGTCCGGCGACTAGCGGGAGCCCCTACGAGCAGTACTTC CASSPATSGSPYEQYF
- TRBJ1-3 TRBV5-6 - TGTGCCAGCAGCTTGGGACGGACCTCTGGAAACACCATATATTTT CASSLGRTSGNTIYF
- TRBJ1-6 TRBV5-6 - TGTGCCAGCAGCTGGAGGGGTCCCCCAAATAATTCACCCCTCCACTTT CASSWRGPPNNSPLHF
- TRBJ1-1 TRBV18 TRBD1 TGTGCCAGCTCATCAATTTCAGGGGGCACTGAAGCTTTCTTT CASSSISGGTEAFF
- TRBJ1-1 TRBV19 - TGTGCCAGTAGTATAAACGGAGCCACTGAAGCTTTCTTT CASSINGATEAFF
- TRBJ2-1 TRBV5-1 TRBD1 TGCGCCAGCAGCGCGGGACAGGGGGCCTACAATGAGCAGTTCTTC CASSAGQGAYNEQFF
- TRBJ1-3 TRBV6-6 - TGTGCCAGCAGTTACATTGGCGGTACTGGAAACACCATATATTTT CASSYIGGTGNTIYF
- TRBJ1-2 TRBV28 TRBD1 TGTGCCAGCAGCCGGAGCGGGACAGGAGGCTATGGCTACACCTTC CASSRSGTGGYGYTF
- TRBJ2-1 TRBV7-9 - TGTGCCAGCAGCGCCCTAACTATCCCTGAGCAGTTCTTC CASSALTIPEQFF
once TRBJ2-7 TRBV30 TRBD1 TGTGCCTCCGGGACAGGGATATACGAGCAGTACTTC CASGTGIYEQYF
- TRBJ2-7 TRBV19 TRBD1 TGTGCCAGTAGTTTCAGGGGGCATTCCTCCTACGAGCAGTACTTC CASSFRGHSSYEQYF
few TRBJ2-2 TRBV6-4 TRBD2 TGTGCCAGCAGGGGAGCGGGAGGGAGGACCGGGGAGCTGTTTTTT CASRGAGGRTGELFF
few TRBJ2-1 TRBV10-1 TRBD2 TGCGCCAGCAGTGAGTCTCGGACTAGCCCGCAGTTCTTC CASSESRTSPQFF
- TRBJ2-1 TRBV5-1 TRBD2 TGCGCCAGCAGCTTGGAGGGGCTAGCGGGAGCTGAGCAGTTCTTC CASSLEGLAGAEQFF
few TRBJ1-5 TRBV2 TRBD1 TGTGCCAGCCGCCGGGACAGGGATAATCAGCCCCAGCATTTT CASRRDRDNQPQHF
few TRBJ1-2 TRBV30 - TGTGGGGCAGGGGATGGCTACACCTTC CGAGDGYTF
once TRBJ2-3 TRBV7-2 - TGTGCCAGCAGCTTAACTAGCACATTCACAGATACGCAGTATTTT CASSLTSTFTDTQYF
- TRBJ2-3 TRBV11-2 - TGTGCCAGCAAACCGGCGCTCCGCACAGATACGCAGTATTTT CASKPALRTDTQYF
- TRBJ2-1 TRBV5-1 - TGCGCCAGCAGCTTGTTCCCCGGCTCTGTCACTACGGATGAGCAGTTCTTC CASSLFPGSVTTDEQFF
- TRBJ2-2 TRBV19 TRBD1 TGTGCCAGTAGCCATACAGGGACAGGGGGATTTATGGGCCCGAACACCGGGGAGCTGTTTTTT CASSHTGTGGFMGPNTGELFF
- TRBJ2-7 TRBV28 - TGTGCCAGCAGTTTGGGGCAGGGGAGATACGAGCAGTACTTC CASSLGQGRYEQYF
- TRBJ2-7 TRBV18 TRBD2 TGTGCCAGTCCTAAACCGGGACTAGGATCCTACGAGCAGTACTTC CASPKPGLGSYEQYF
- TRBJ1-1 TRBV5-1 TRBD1 TGCGCCAGCAATGCGCAGGGGGGGAACACTGAAGCTTTCTTT CASNAQGGNTEAFF
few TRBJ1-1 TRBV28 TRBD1 TGTGCCAGCACCTCACTAGGACAGGGTGCCGAAGCTTTCTTT CASTSLGQGAEAFF
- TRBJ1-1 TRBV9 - TGTGCCAGCAGCGTAGGGTCCGGGTCCGCTGAAGCTTTCTTT CASSVGSGSAEAFF
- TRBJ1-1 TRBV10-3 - TGTGCCATCAGTGGGGCAGGGAACACTGAAGCTTTCTTT CAISGAGNTEAFF
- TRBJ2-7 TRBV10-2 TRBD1 TGCGCCAGCACCCCGGGACAGAGCTACGAGCAGTACTTC CASTPGQSYEQYF
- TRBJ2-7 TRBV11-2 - TGTGCCAGCAGGACCCACCGGACCTACGAGCAGTACTTC CASRTHRTYEQYF
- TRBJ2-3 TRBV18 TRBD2 TGTGCCAGCTCACACAACGCCCTAGCGGGAGGAAGTGGCACAGATACGCAGTATTTT CASSHNALAGGSGTDTQYF
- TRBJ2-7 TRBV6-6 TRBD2 TGTGCCAGCAGTAAACTAGCGGGAGAAGGCTACGAGCAGTACTTC CASSKLAGEGYEQYF
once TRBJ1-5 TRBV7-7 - TGTGCCAGCAGCTTAGAGACACGGAGTTATAGCAATCAGCCCCAGCATTTT CASSLETRSYSNQPQHF
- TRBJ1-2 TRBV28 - TGTGCCAGCCCGACCCGGGGGGGGGTCTGTGGCTACACCTTC CASPTRGGVCGYTF
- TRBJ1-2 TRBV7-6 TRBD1 TGTGCCAGCAGTACAGGGGTGCCGGGGGGCTACACCTTC CASSTGVPGGYTF
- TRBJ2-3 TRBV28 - TGTGCCAGCAGTTTAGCGGGGTTCACAGATACGCAGTATTTT CASSLAGFTDTQYF
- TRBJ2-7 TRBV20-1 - TGCAGTGGGACGTCGGGTTACGAGCAGTACTTC CSGTSGYEQYF
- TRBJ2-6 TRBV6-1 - TGTGCCAGCAGTCATGCACAAAGTCGGGCCAACGTCCTGACTTTC CASSHAQSRANVLTF
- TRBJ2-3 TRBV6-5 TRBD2 TGTGCCAGCGCTAGCGGGAGGGCCTCGAATACGCAGTATTTT CASASGRASNTQYF
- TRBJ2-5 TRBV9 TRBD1 TGTGCCAGCAGCCCAAGACAGGGGGCCTTCGGGGAGACCCAGTACTTC CASSPRQGAFGETQYF
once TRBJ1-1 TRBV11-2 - TGTGCCAGCAGCATGAGGGGAGGGAACACTGAAGCTTTCTTT CASSMRGGNTEAFF
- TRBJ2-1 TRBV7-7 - TGTGCCAGCAGTAGTGGTAGGGCAGGAGGAAATGAGCAGTTCTTC CASSSGRAGGNEQFF
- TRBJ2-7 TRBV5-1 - TGCGCCAGCAGTGTTACCGGGACGGCTTCTTCCGAGCAGTACTTC CASSVTGTASSEQYF
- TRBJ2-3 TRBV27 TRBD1 TGTGCCAGCAGTGCGACAGGGGAAGCGCAGTATTTT CASSATGEAQYF
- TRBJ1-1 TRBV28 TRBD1 TGTGCCAGCAGTTCCGAGGGGGCCGAAGCTTTCTTT CASSSEGAEAFF